Listed below are T cell receptor beta chains from one sample, sequenced in a study of blood T cell repertoires in COVID-19. TCRdb's table, derived via immunoSEQ multiplex PCR, lists solely in-frame clones and lacks some. The sample shows roughly 160,000 clones, about 85% of them seen only once. Sequenced input: peripheral blood. The source is an elderly man with COVID-19, enrolled during active disease. CDR3s include the opening cysteine and the closing phenylalanine or tryptophan. The D gene is left open where the match is weak. Clone size is given for some rows only: seen once, a few or many times, or a class if the clone is expanded.

D gene: -
clone size: -
J gene: TRBJ2-1
V gene: TRBV4-1
CDR3 protein: CASSQNTRGNNEQFF
CDR3 DNA: TGCGCCAGCAGCCAAAACACCAGGGGAAACAATGAGCAGTTCTTC

D gene: TRBD1
clone size: -
J gene: TRBJ2-1
V gene: TRBV6-5
CDR3 protein: CASTQGDEQFF
CDR3 DNA: TGTGCCAGCACCCAGGGGGATGAGCAGTTCTTC

D gene: -
clone size: -
J gene: TRBJ1-5
V gene: TRBV6-1
CDR3 protein: CASSEANRQPQHF
CDR3 DNA: TGTGCCAGCAGTGAAGCTAATCGTCAGCCCCAGCATTTT

D gene: -
clone size: once
J gene: TRBJ2-3
V gene: TRBV18
CDR3 protein: CASSPNGDTQYF
CDR3 DNA: TGTGCCAGCTCACCAAACGGGGATACGCAGTATTTT

D gene: -
clone size: -
J gene: TRBJ1-2
V gene: TRBV19
CDR3 protein: CASSIRTVNYGYTF
CDR3 DNA: TGTGCCAGTAGTATCAGGACAGTCAACTATGGCTACACCTTC

D gene: TRBD1
clone size: -
J gene: TRBJ1-1
V gene: TRBV7-6
CDR3 protein: CASSLGQGMNTEAFF
CDR3 DNA: TGTGCCAGCAGCTTAGGACAGGGGATGAACACTGAAGCTTTCTTT

D gene: -
clone size: -
J gene: TRBJ2-7
V gene: TRBV14
CDR3 protein: CASSQGDLIYEQYF
CDR3 DNA: TGTGCCAGCAGCCAAGGGGACTTAATCTACGAGCAGTACTTC

D gene: TRBD1
clone size: -
J gene: TRBJ2-5
V gene: TRBV19
CDR3 protein: CASSNDRGQETQYF
CDR3 DNA: TGTGCCAGTAGTAACGACAGGGGCCAAGAGACCCAGTACTTC

D gene: -
clone size: few
J gene: TRBJ2-7
V gene: TRBV7-9
CDR3 protein: CASSLAGLTTYEQYF
CDR3 DNA: TGTGCCAGCAGCTTAGCGGGTCTTACTACTTACGAGCAGTACTTC

D gene: TRBD1
clone size: few
J gene: TRBJ1-1
V gene: TRBV5-1
CDR3 protein: CASSYRSDRPNTEAFF
CDR3 DNA: TGCGCCAGCAGCTACCGATCGGACAGGCCGAACACTGAAGCTTTCTTT

D gene: -
clone size: once
J gene: TRBJ1-2
V gene: TRBV24-1
CDR3 protein: CATSGSRSNYGYTF
CDR3 DNA: TGTGCCACCAGTGGCAGTCGCAGTAACTATGGCTACACCTTC

D gene: TRBD2
clone size: few
J gene: TRBJ2-2
V gene: TRBV6-5
CDR3 protein: CASSYLAGETGELFF
CDR3 DNA: TGTGCCAGCAGTTATCTAGCGGGGGAGACCGGGGAGCTGTTTTTT